This TCR beta chain comes out of a study of blood T cell repertoires in COVID-19. In the study overall: The United States, Italy and Spain provided the acute and convalescent COVID-19 samples. The cDNA or gDNA used as material had been derived from T cells, B-cell-depleted T cells, or PBMCs.

In the source study's methods: Quantification of nucleated cells was approximated via reference gene primer amplification. Profiled with immunoSEQ multiplex PCR; TCRdb holds only in-frame clones, not every one. The DNA gave D and trimming, while V, J and clone size come from that table. The table has roughly 100,000 clones, 70% to 80% seen once. Germline CDR1 reads SGHVS; CDR2 reads FQNEAQ. This CDR3 has 16 amino acids. Trimming left V 5 bases short and J 0 bases short, with 14 bases between. Specimen: peripheral blood. The origin of this receptor is a man older than 75 with COVID-19, enrolled during active disease. The chain has TRBV7-8 and TRBJ2-1; D perhaps matches TRBD2 (6 bases). Here the CDR3 reads CASSKRAGSSYNEQFF. The CDR3 DNA follows: TGTGCCAGCAGCAAAAGAGCGGGTTCCTCCTACAATGAGCAGTTCTTC.